The 25 T cell receptor beta chains given below trace back to one sample, sequenced in a study of T cell responses to AZD1222 COVID-19 vaccine (dated by TCRdb to the early 2020s). Per the publication, the time point label means: about 28 days (+/-7) after the second vaccine dose. The library was obtained by the immunoSEQ multiplex PCR assay. TCRdb took this table from immuneACCESS and kept in-frame rearrangements with V and J called. Such tables lack part of the clones; where checked against another copy, unresolved V genes explain under half of the gap, and the rest is unexplained. This sample comprises about 180,000 clones, roughly 91% of them detected only once. Of the sample, about 1.9% is held by the ten largest clones. This specimen was peripheral blood, taken 28 days after the second AZD1222 dose. The source is an adult who received the AZD1222 COVID-19 vaccine.

The chain employs TRBV3-1 (or the pseudogene TRBV3-2) and TRBJ1-1, with no clear D. The CDR3 extends over 12 amino acids. Trimming left V 8 bases short and J 10 bases short, with 17 bases between. Germline V CDR1 and CDR2: LGHDT, YNNKEL (reference sequence). In nucleotides, the CDR3 is TGTGCCAGCGGGGAGCCCTCCGTCGGAGCTTTCTTT. It specifies CASGEPSVGAFF.

The chain is built from TRBV5-5 and TRBJ1-1; no reliable D call. The CDR3 runs to 16 residues. Germline assignment: CDR1 SGHKS and CDR2 YYEKEE (reference sequence). The germline V and J ends were trimmed by 0 bases and 1 base, with 13 bases remaining between them. CDR3 amino acids: CASSLEQFTPNTEAFF. For the CDR3, the DNA is TGTGCCAGCAGCTTGGAGCAGTTCACGCCGAACACTGAAGCTTTCTTT.

V is TRBV30 and J is TRBJ2-5, with a tentative D call TRBD1 (6 bases). Deletions cut 1 base from V and 0 bases from J, with 18 bases between. CDR1 and CDR2 (germline): GTSNPN, SVGIG (reference sequence). This CDR3 is built from 17 residues. The CDR3 sequence: CAWSGYRDLAYQETQYF. CDR3 nucleotide sequence: TGTGCCTGGAGTGGGTACAGGGACCTGGCCTACCAAGAGACCCAGTACTTC.

The chain is built from TRBV6-6 and TRBJ2-7, with D maybe TRBD2 (7 bases). The CDR3 loop spans 16 amino acids. The germline V gene has CDR1 MNHNY and CDR2 SVGAGI (reference sequence). V was clipped by 10 bases and J by 0 bases, with 22 bases between them. The CDR3 coding sequence is TGTGCCAACACGACCTCGCGAAGGGGGGGCTCCTACGAGCAGTACTTC. The encoded protein is CANTTSRRGGSYEQYF.

The CDR3 loop reads CASSSDWFGGELFF. CDR3 nucleotides: TGTGCCAGCAGCTCCGACTGGTTTGGCGGGGAGCTGTTTTTT. The rearrangement links TRBV5-6 to TRBJ2-2; D unresolved. Trimming stripped 3 bases from V and 7 bases from J, with 13 bases between. Germline CDR1 SGHDT, CDR2 YYEEEE. The CDR3 has 14 amino acids.

This clone was found a few times. The CDR3 sequence: CASEAGMSGTGELFF. CDR3 nucleotides: TGCGCCAGCGAAGCTGGGATGTCCGGTACCGGGGAGCTGTTTTTT. The V and J genes are TRBV10-1 and TRBJ2-2; D gene uncertain. V dropped 8 bases and J dropped 5 bases, with 18 bases sitting between them. Germline CDR1 WNHNN, CDR2 SYGVQD (reference sequence). CDR3 length equals 15 residues.

V gene TRBV19 combines with J gene TRBJ2-1; 9 bases match TRBD2. This CDR3 has 13 residues. Germline V gives CDR1 LNHDA, CDR2 SQIVND (reference sequence). V shed 6 bases, J shed 7 bases, and the junction held 4 bases outside the gene matches. CDR3 loop: CASREGLANEQFF. The CDR3 region has the DNA TGTGCCAGTAGGGAGGGACTAGCTAATGAGCAGTTCTTC. Using reference TRBV19 and TRBJ2-1 for the parts outside the CDR3, the full variable domain is DGGITQSPKYLFRKEGQNVTLSCEQNLNHDAMYWYRQDPGQGLRLIYYSQIVNDFQKGDIAEGYSVSREKKESFPLTVTSAQKNPTAFYLCASREGLANEQFFGPGTRLTVL.

This clone was recorded only once. V is TRBV12-3 or TRBV12-4 and J is TRBJ1-1; the D gene is possibly TRBD1 (5 bases). This CDR3 is 12 amino acids long. Deletions cut 6 bases from V and 10 bases from J, with 15 bases between. CDR3 DNA: TGTGCCAGCAGGAGGAGTGAGGGGCTAGCTTTCTTT. Its translation is CASRRSEGLAFF.

V is TRBV7-2 and J is TRBJ1-3, with TRBD1 identical over 8 bases. Germline assignment: CDR1 SGHTA and CDR2 FQGNSA. The CDR3 has 16 amino acids. J lost 2 bases, V lost 3 bases, and 6 bases had no gene match. CDR3 sequence: CASSFRAGGAGNTIYF. The CDR3, as DNA: TGTGCCAGCAGCTTCCGGGCAGGGGGCGCTGGAAACACCATATATTTT.

Comments on this clone: Other DNA sequences within the sample encode an identical CDR3. This chain uses TRBV18 with TRBJ2-3; D remains ambiguous. Germline V lookup: CDR1 KGHSH, CDR2 LQKENI. The CDR3 length is 12 residues. V was cut by 3 bases and J by 2 bases, with 3 bases left in between. This chain's CDR3 is CASSPSTDTQYF. The CDR3 DNA reads as TGTGCCAGCTCACCGTCCACAGATACGCAGTATTTT.

CDR3 loop: CASSQDPQKQYF. The CDR3 nucleotides are TGTGCCAGCAGCCAAGATCCCCAGAAGCAGTACTTC. The chain is built from TRBV14 and TRBJ2-7; no reliable D call. CDR3 length: 12 residues. Trimming removed 0 bases from V and 8 bases from J, with 8 bases in between. Looked up from germline, CDR1 is SGHDN and CDR2 is FVKESK.

The chain carries TRBV30 and TRBJ1-2; D remains ambiguous. The CDR3 spans 12 residues. The V end lost 0 bases, the J end lost 4 bases, and 6 bases lay between the germline ends. Germline-derived CDR1 and CDR2 are GTSNPN and SVGIG (reference sequence). The chain's CDR3 is CAWSVQTYGYTF. Here the CDR3 DNA reads TGTGCCTGGAGTGTACAGACCTATGGCTACACCTTC.

V gene TRBV5-1 combines with J gene TRBJ2-6; the D is unclear. The ends were cut back, 0 bases at V and 2 bases at J, with 6 bases in the middle. Germline loops: CDR1 SGHRS, CDR2 YFSETQ. The CDR3 is 15 amino acids. The CDR3 sequence is CASSLGKTGANVLTF. The CDR3 bases are TGCGCCAGCAGCTTGGGGAAGACTGGGGCCAACGTCCTGACTTTC. Full variable domain (remainder filled in from reference TRBV5-1 and TRBJ2-6): KAGVTQTPRYLIKTRGQQVTLSCSPISGHRSVSWYQQTPGQGLQFLFEYFSETQRNKGNFPGRFSGRQFSNSRSEMNVSTLELGDSALYLCASSLGKTGANVLTFGAGSRLTVL.

V gene TRBV27 combines with J gene TRBJ2-5; 7 nucleotides align to TRBD1. The CDR3 extends over 14 amino acids. Germline-derived CDR1 and CDR2 are MNHEY and SMNVEV (reference sequence). The ends lost 7 bases at V and 6 bases at J; junction bases unmatched: 11. The CDR3 loop is CASTTSDRVQTQYF. CDR3 DNA sequence: TGTGCCAGCACTACCTCAGACAGGGTTCAGACCCAGTACTTC.

This clone was detected a few times. V gene TRBV7-9 combines with J gene TRBJ2-1; 13 bases are a match to TRBD2. Germline CDR1 and CDR2: SEHNR and FQNEAQ (reference sequence). The CDR3 loop spans 17 amino acids. Losses at the gene ends were 6 bases for V and 0 bases for J; bases not matched to a gene: 5. The CDR3 DNA is TGTGCCAGCAGGGGGACTAGCGGGAAGTTCTCCTACAATGAGCAGTTCTTC. Residues: CASRGTSGKFSYNEQFF. Together with reference TRBV7-9 and TRBJ2-1, the CDR3 gives the full variable domain: DTGVSQNPRHKITKRGQNVTFRCDPISEHNRLYWYRQTLGQGPEFLTYFQNEAQLEKSRLLSDRFSAERPKGSFSTLEIQRTEQGDSAMYLCASRGTSGKFSYNEQFFGPGTRLTVL.

This clone was detected only once. J is TRBJ1-2 and V is TRBV30; perhaps TRBD1 as D (5 bases). V dropped 4 bases and J dropped 5 bases, with 11 bases sitting between them. The CDR3 totals 12 residues. Germline V gene sequence: CDR1 GTSNPN, CDR2 SVGIG (reference sequence). The chain's CDR3 is CAWKRGGYGYTF. In DNA, the CDR3 is TGTGCCTGGAAGCGGGGCGGATATGGCTACACCTTC.

This clone was found once. This rearrangement joins TRBV28 to TRBJ1-1, with D possibly being TRBD1 (5 bases). CDR1 is MDHEN and CDR2 is SYDVKM in the germline V gene. The CDR3 consists of 15 residues. Trimming took 2 bases from V and 1 from J, leaving 11 bases between them. The CDR3 is CASSLPPGTNTEAFF. CDR3 DNA sequence: TGTGCCAGCAGTTTACCCCCAGGGACGAACACTGAAGCTTTCTTT. The complete variable domain, with remaining parts taken from reference TRBV28 and TRBJ1-1, reads DVKVTQSSRYLVKRTGEKVFLECVQDMDHENMFWYRQDPGLGLRLIYFSYDVKMKEKGDIPEGYSVSREKKERFSLILESASTNQTSMYLCASSLPPGTNTEAFFGQGTRLTVV.

The gene calls are TRBV27 and TRBJ2-7, with 10 nucleotides matching TRBD1. V trimming: 2 bases; J trimming: 2 bases; junction bases outside the gene matches: 6. This CDR3 has 16 residues. Germline lookup yields CDR1 MNHEY and CDR2 SMNVEV (reference sequence). The CDR3 protein is CASSLMFGTGAYEQYF. The DNA for the CDR3 is TGTGCCAGCAGTTTAATGTTCGGGACAGGGGCCTACGAGCAGTACTTC.

This chain joins TRBV2 and TRBJ2-7; the match to TRBD2 covers 9 bases. The CDR3 spans 14 residues. CDR1 is SNHLY, CDR2 FYNNEI, per germline. V shed 7 bases, J shed 5 bases, and the junction held 9 bases outside the gene matches. CDR3 in amino acids: CASIGAGGPNEQYF. In nucleotides, the CDR3 is TGTGCCAGCATCGGGGCGGGAGGGCCGAACGAGCAGTACTTC.

V gene TRBV28 combines with J gene TRBJ1-5; 7 nucleotides align to TRBD1. The CDR3 sequence is 15 residues long. The germline V gene encodes CDR1 MDHEN and CDR2 SYDVKM. J was trimmed by 5 bases and V by 4 bases; bases with no gene match: 8. The CDR3 region is CASSSNSGGDQPQHF. CDR3 nucleotide sequence: TGTGCCAGCAGTTCGAACTCAGGGGGAGATCAGCCCCAGCATTTT.

The chain is built from TRBV12-3 or TRBV12-4 and TRBJ2-1; D gene ambiguous. The ends were cut back, 5 bases at V and 10 bases at J, with 9 bases in the middle. The CDR3 runs to 11 residues. This CDR3 reads CASSPIGEQFF. CDR3 bases: TGTGCCAGCAGTCCCATAGGGGAGCAGTTCTTC.

CDR3 protein: CASSPGQGIGYTF. Here the CDR3 DNA reads TGCGCCAGCAGCCCGGGACAGGGGATAGGCTACACCTTC. The rearrangement joins TRBV10-2 to TRBJ1-2; TRBD1 agrees at 10 bases. The CDR3 spans 13 residues. J lost 8 bases, V lost 6 bases, and 6 bases had no gene match. CDR1 WSHSY and CDR2 SAAADI come from the germline V gene.

The rearrangement links TRBV27 to TRBJ1-4; 10 nucleotides match TRBD1. Germline V CDR1 and CDR2: MNHEY, SMNVEV (reference sequence). With V trimmed by 3 bases and J by 7 bases, 5 bases remained unmatched. This CDR3 region has 15 residues. Here the CDR3 DNA reads TGTGCCAGCAGTTTCCTTGGACAGGGGGGTGAAAAACTGTTTTTT. Translating gives CASSFLGQGGEKLFF.

The chain has TRBV30 and TRBJ1-1; a weak D match, TRBD1 (6 bases). The germline V and J ends were trimmed by 2 bases and 7 bases, with 11 bases remaining between them. CDR3 size: 12 residues. Germline V lookup: CDR1 GTSNPN, CDR2 SVGIG (reference sequence). CDR3 coding DNA: TGTGCCTGGAGTAGACAGGTCCTTGAAGCTTTCTTT. It is translated as CAWSRQVLEAFF.

This clone was counted a single time. The chain is built from TRBV7-2 and TRBJ2-7, with a weak D call TRBD2 (5 bases). Germline loops: CDR1 SGHTA, CDR2 FQGNSA. V lost 2 bases to trimming and J lost 4 bases, with 12 bases between them. This CDR3 has 14 residues. CDR3 protein: CASSLISSWYEQYF. CDR3 DNA sequence: TGTGCCAGCAGCTTAATTTCTAGCTGGTACGAGCAGTACTTC.